Presented here are 13 T cell receptor beta chains from one specimen sequenced in a study of blood T cell repertoires in COVID-19 (TCRdb year 2020). Libraries were prepared through the immunoSEQ multiplex PCR assay. The immuneACCESS repertoire file appears here via TCRdb, limited to in-frame rearrangements. These files lack a portion of the clones; in checked studies, under half of the deficit traces to unresolved V genes, and the cause of the others is not known. Across this sample there are roughly 160,000 clones, with 80% to 90% seen only once. The ten largest clones capture 8% to 10% of the sample. The sample was peripheral blood. These receptors all stem from a man aged 55 to 70 with acute or convalescent COVID-19.

This clone was counted only a few times. This chain links TRBV5-5 with TRBJ2-4; 12 positions agree with TRBD2. The CDR3 loop spans 13 amino acids. In germline, CDR1 is SGHKS, CDR2 YYEKEE (reference sequence). V lost 7 bases to trimming and J lost 4 bases; unmatched junction nucleotides: 0. The CDR3 sequence: CASLAGGKNIQYF. The CDR3 DNA reads as TGTGCCAGCCTAGCGGGAGGGAAAAACATTCAGTACTTC.

The V call is TRBV28, the J call TRBJ2-1; 11 bases are a match to TRBD1. Germline loops: CDR1 MDHEN, CDR2 SYDVKM. Germline trimming cut 6 bases from V and 3 bases from J; bases unmatched to any gene: 4. CDR3 length equals 15 residues. The CDR3 is CASRPGQGVYNEQFF. CDR3 in DNA: TGTGCCAGCAGGCCGGGACAGGGGGTCTACAATGAGCAGTTCTTC.

With regard to this clone: Other DNA variants within this sample encode the same CDR3. J is TRBJ2-7 and V is TRBV5-1; D is undetermined. This CDR3 has 14 residues. V gave up 0 bases and J gave up 1 base, with 8 bases separating them. The germline gives CDR1 SGHRS, CDR2 YFSETQ. As DNA, the CDR3 is TGCGCCAGCAGCTTGGACGGTTTTTCCTACGAGCAGTACTTC. Translating gives CASSLDGFSYEQYF.

This clone was seen more than once but under ten times. This chain connects TRBV2 to TRBJ2-1; 7 nucleotides match TRBD1. The CDR3 is made up of 16 amino acids. With 6 bases clipped from V and 6 bases from J, the junction kept 14 bases outside the gene matches. CDR1 is SNHLY, CDR2 FYNNEI, per germline. The CDR3 is CASRGQEARGFNEQFF. CDR3 bases: TGTGCCAGCAGAGGACAGGAAGCACGAGGTTTCAATGAGCAGTTCTTC.

The rearrangement joins TRBV6-5 to TRBJ2-5, with 8 bases lining up with TRBD1. Looked up from germline, CDR1 is MNHEY and CDR2 is SVGAGI. This CDR3 contains 14 residues. V was pared by 10 bases and J by 1 base, with 8 bases of the junction left unmatched. CDR3 in amino acids: CATLRDRGQETQYF. In DNA, the CDR3 is TGTGCCACCCTTAGAGACAGGGGCCAAGAGACCCAGTACTTC.

V usage is TRBV7-9 and J usage is TRBJ1-1; D is perhaps TRBD1 (5 bases). CDR1 is SEHNR and CDR2 is FQNEAQ in the germline V gene (reference sequence). The V end was cut by 1 base, the J end by 12 bases, with 12 bases between. This CDR3 comprises 12 residues. CDR3 loop: CASSLEGLPPFF. CDR3 DNA: TGTGCCAGCAGCTTAGAGGGACTCCCCCCTTTCTTT.

The chain's CDR3 is CASSRQSANNEQFF. CDR3 DNA: TGTGCCAGCAGCCGGCAGAGCGCCAACAATGAGCAGTTCTTC. The chain recombines TRBV7-3 with TRBJ2-1; D is unclear. This CDR3 has 14 amino acids. The V end was cut by 5 bases, the J end by 5 bases, with 13 bases between. The germline V gene has CDR1 SGHTA and CDR2 FQGTGA.

The CDR3 bases are TGTGCCAGCAGTTACGGAGGTCTAGCGGGAGGGCCATCCGATACGCAGTATTTT. This codes for CASSYGGLAGGPSDTQYF. The chain links TRBV6-2 or TRBV6-3 to TRBJ2-3; TRBD2 aligns across 12 bases. With 2 bases clipped from V and 6 bases from J, the junction kept 12 bases outside the gene matches. This CDR3 has 18 residues. Germline values: CDR1 MNHEY, CDR2 SVGEGT.

The chain links TRBV3-1 (or the pseudogene TRBV3-2) to TRBJ1-5; D not resolved. Trimming took 6 bases from V and 7 from J, leaving 16 bases between them. The V gene's germline CDR1 is LGHDT and CDR2 YNNKEL (reference sequence). The length of the CDR3 is 14 residues. CDR3 nucleotide sequence: TGTGCCAGCAGTCCAAGTCCCGTACAGCAGCCCCAGCATTTT. Protein: CASSPSPVQQPQHF.

V usage is TRBV29-1 and J usage is TRBJ1-2; possibly TRBD1 for D (5 bases). CDR1 is SQVTM and CDR2 is ANQGSEA in the germline V gene. V gave up 7 bases and J gave up 3 bases, with 15 bases separating them. The CDR3 runs to 13 residues. CDR3: CSAVATVDYGYTF. In DNA form, the CDR3 reads TGCAGCGCCGTCGCGACAGTTGACTATGGCTACACCTTC.

This sequence joins TRBV15 and TRBJ2-1; 10 bases line up with TRBD2. CDR3 length equals 15 residues. The J segment lost 9 bases and the V segment lost 5 bases, leaving 10 bases of the junction unmatched. The germline gives CDR1 LNHNV, CDR2 YYDKDF (reference sequence). The CDR3 loop is CATSPSSGRETEQFF. For the CDR3, the DNA is TGTGCCACCAGCCCTTCTAGCGGGAGAGAGACTGAGCAGTTCTTC.

This clone showed up just once. The chain uses TRBV18 and TRBJ1-1; the match to TRBD1 covers 7 bases. Germline lookup yields CDR1 KGHSH and CDR2 LQKENI. V was clipped by 2 bases and J by 1 base; unmatched bases: 10. The CDR3 runs to 17 residues. CDR3 sequence: CASSPMWRGGSNTEAFF. The CDR3 bases are TGTGCCAGCTCACCAATGTGGAGAGGGGGCTCGAACACTGAAGCTTTCTTT.

The chain has TRBV28 and TRBJ2-7, with 7 bases aligning to TRBD1. Germline CDR1 reads MDHEN; CDR2 reads SYDVKM. Trimming cost V 4 bases and J 2 bases; bases outside gene matches: 8. The length of the CDR3 is 15 residues. CDR3 in DNA: TGTGCCAGCAGTTCCCCGACAGGGACACCCTACGAGCAGTACTTC. This encodes CASSSPTGTPYEQYF.